Below are 29 T cell receptor beta chains sequenced from a single sample in a study of shared clonotypes between healthy human individuals. CD8 cells regarded as naive lacked CD45RO, were positively chosen for CCR7, and omitted terminally differentiated effector memory CD45RA+ cells. The repertoire was sequenced with immunoSEQ multiplex PCR; TCRdb's copy has only in-frame clones and lacks some. This table holds about 2.1 million clones, around 95% found once. The sequencing sample was made of naive CD8+ T cells from PBMCs. These receptors all stem from a man aged 18 to 30 in good health. Some clones in this sample may be carry-over from other donors' samples.

The rearrangement joins TRBV19 to TRBJ2-7; 8 bases align to TRBD1. Germline assignment: CDR1 LNHDA and CDR2 SQIVND (reference sequence). The CDR3 length is 13 residues. J was trimmed by 5 bases and V by 11 bases; bases with no gene match: 11. CDR3 amino acids: CAGTGQGPHEQYF. The CDR3 coding sequence is TGTGCCGGGACTGGACAGGGTCCCCACGAGCAGTACTTC. Full variable domain (outside the CDR3, taken from reference TRBV19 and TRBJ2-7): DGGITQSPKYLFRKEGQNVTLSCEQNLNHDAMYWYRQDPGQGLRLIYYSQIVNDFQKGDIAEGYSVSREKKESFPLTVTSAQKNPTAFYLCAGTGQGPHEQYFGPGTRLTVT.

The V call is TRBV27, the J call TRBJ2-7; D is perhaps TRBD2 (7 bases). Deletions cut 3 bases from V and 3 bases from J, with 12 bases between. This CDR3 spans 14 amino acids. The germline V gene has CDR1 MNHEY and CDR2 SMNVEV (reference sequence). Written as DNA, the CDR3 is TGTGCCAGCAGTTTTGGGGGGGCGGTCTACGAGCAGTACTTC. It translates to CASSFGGAVYEQYF.

Regarding this clone: Other DNA sequences of this sample code for an identical CDR3. The chain carries TRBV5-1 and TRBJ2-7, with 11 bases aligning to TRBD2. This CDR3 contains 16 residues. With 0 bases clipped from V and 1 base from J, the junction kept 3 bases outside the gene matches. Germline CDR1 and CDR2: SGHRS and YFSETQ. The CDR3 here is CASSLARLAGSYEQYF. The DNA of the CDR3 is TGCGCCAGCAGCTTGGCCAGACTAGCGGGGTCCTACGAGCAGTACTTC.

CDR3: CASSLSARGEQYF. The CDR3 coding sequence is TGTGCCAGCAGCTTGTCGGCGCGCGGGGAGCAGTACTTC. The chain joins TRBV5-8 to TRBJ2-7; maybe TRBD2 (5 bases). In germline, CDR1 is SGHTS, CDR2 YDEGEE. This CDR3 region has 13 residues. V lost 1 base and J 7 bases, leaving 12 bases between the germline ends.

The chain employs TRBV5-5 and TRBJ2-2, with D possibly TRBD2 on 6 matching bases. Germline V gene sequence: CDR1 SGHKS, CDR2 YYEKEE (reference sequence). The CDR3 is made up of 14 amino acids. V lost 5 bases and J lost 2, with 10 bases in between. CDR3 in DNA: TGTGCCAGCAGTTCCGGGACTAACACCGGGGAGCTGTTTTTT. It is translated as CASSSGTNTGELFF.

The V gene is TRBV25-1, the J gene TRBJ2-1; 11 nucleotides line up with TRBD1. The CDR3 is made up of 16 amino acids. Unmatched junction bases numbered 2, after V lost 1 base and J lost 3 bases. CDR1 is MGHDK, CDR2 SYGVNS, per germline. The CDR3 DNA reads as TGTGCCAGCAGTGAATGGACAGGGGGCGGCTACAATGAGCAGTTCTTC. Translation: CASSEWTGGGYNEQFF.

This chain links TRBV11-2 with TRBJ2-5, with 7 bases lining up with TRBD2. This CDR3 is 17 amino acids long. CDR1 SGHAT and CDR2 FQNNGV come from the germline V gene. The V gene end was trimmed by 1 base and the J gene end by 7 bases; junction bases not matched to a gene: 15. The CDR3 is CASSLGLGSGPSGTQYF. The CDR3 DNA follows: TGTGCCAGCAGCTTAGGGCTCGGTAGCGGGCCAAGTGGGACCCAGTACTTC.

The chain joins TRBV10-3 to TRBJ2-7, with D possibly being TRBD2 (6 bases). The germline V and J ends were trimmed by 0 bases and 2 bases, with 11 bases remaining between them. Looked up from germline, CDR1 is ENHRY and CDR2 is SYGVKD. CDR3 length: 15 amino acids. The CDR3 bases are TGTGCCATCAGTGAGTCGGAGGGGTTAGCCTACGAGCAGTACTTC. As protein: CAISESEGLAYEQYF.

V usage is TRBV7-8 and J usage is TRBJ2-5; 9 nucleotides agree with TRBD2. The germline CDR1 and CDR2 sequences are SGHVS and FQNEAQ. The CDR3 runs to 16 residues. Trimming at V came to 5 bases and at J to 0 bases, leaving 7 bases not matched to a gene. The CDR3 DNA reads as TGTGCCAGCAGCCACATGCTAGCGGGGCACCAAGAGACCCAGTACTTC. Translated, it gives CASSHMLAGHQETQYF.

The chain uses TRBV7-6 and TRBJ2-7; D possibly corresponds to TRBD1 (5 bases). The ends were cut back, 5 bases at V and 1 base at J, with 12 bases in the middle. This CDR3 contains 14 residues. The germline gives CDR1 SGHVS, CDR2 FNYEAQ. CDR3: CASSQRTLSYEQYF. CDR3 DNA sequence: TGTGCCAGCAGCCAAAGGACACTTTCCTACGAGCAGTACTTC.

This sequence joins TRBV10-3 and TRBJ2-1; 10 bases are a match to TRBD2. The CDR3 extends over 17 amino acids. Unmatched junction bases numbered 5, after V lost 1 base and J lost 2 bases. In germline, CDR1 is ENHRY, CDR2 SYGVKD. CDR3 DNA: TGTGCCATCAGTGAGTGGCCCAGCGGGAGGGCCTACAATGAGCAGTTCTTC. Its protein product is CAISEWPSGRAYNEQFF.

This chain connects TRBV19 to TRBJ1-2; D call uncertain. The CDR3 is 13 amino acids. Trimming took off 6 bases at V and 8 bases at J, with 16 bases between the two ends. Germline V lookup: CDR1 LNHDA, CDR2 SQIVND (reference sequence). The CDR3 bases are TGTGCCAGTAGAGGAGCGGGCGGCGGAGGCTACACCTTC. It encodes CASRGAGGGGYTF.

The rearrangement uses TRBV5-4 and TRBJ2-5; the D gene is possibly TRBD2 (6 bases). The CDR3 consists of 14 residues. Germline CDR1 SGHNT, CDR2 YYREEE (reference sequence). Trimming shortened V by 4 bases and J by 5 bases, and 15 bases separated the two germline ends. CDR3 amino acids: CASSARLDWETQYF. The CDR3 DNA reads TGTGCCAGCAGCGCCCGACTAGATTGGGAGACCCAGTACTTC.

This chain joins TRBV19 and TRBJ2-7; TRBD1 aligns across 9 bases. Germline V gene data show CDR1 as LNHDA and CDR2 as SQIVND (reference sequence). Losses at the gene ends were 7 bases for V and 4 bases for J; bases not matched to a gene: 8. The CDR3 runs to 14 residues. CDR3 sequence: CASTSDRGPYEQYF. CDR3 coding DNA: TGTGCCAGTACCTCGGACAGGGGTCCTTACGAGCAGTACTTC.

This clone was seen a single time. The chain employs TRBV29-1 and TRBJ2-3, with TRBD2 matching over 12 bases. The V gene's germline CDR1 is SQVTM and CDR2 ANQGSEA. J lost 4 bases, V lost 7 bases, and 6 bases had no gene match. The CDR3 is 14 amino acids. CDR3 in amino acids: CSARLAGVSDTQYF. CDR3 nucleotide sequence: TGCAGCGCGCGACTAGCGGGAGTATCAGATACGCAGTATTTT.

This clone has only one observation. This chain joins TRBV28 and TRBJ2-1; tentatively, D is TRBD1 or TRBD2 (6 bases each). Trimming cost V 3 bases and J 6 bases, with 18 bases left between them. The CDR3 extends over 16 amino acids. CDR1 is MDHEN and CDR2 is SYDVKM in the germline V gene. The CDR3 loop is CASSFPGGLSLNEQFF. In DNA form, the CDR3 reads TGTGCCAGCAGTTTTCCCGGGGGCCTCTCCCTCAATGAGCAGTTCTTC.

The chain is built from TRBV14 and TRBJ2-7, with D perhaps TRBD2 (5 bases). Trimming removed 5 bases from V and 9 bases from J, with 20 bases in between. The length of the CDR3 is 14 residues. Germline V lookup: CDR1 SGHDN, CDR2 FVKESK. The CDR3: CASSATRGTGWQYF. CDR3 DNA: TGTGCCAGCAGCGCCACTCGGGGTACGGGTTGGCAGTACTTC.

To note about this clone: Different DNA sequences within this sample yield the same CDR3. The CDR3 reads CASSLAGNTEAFF. DNA of the CDR3: TGTGCCAGCAGTTTAGCCGGTAACACTGAAGCTTTCTTT. This sequence joins TRBV27 and TRBJ1-1; D is uncertain. CDR1 and CDR2 (germline): MNHEY, SMNVEV (reference sequence). The CDR3 contains 13 residues. The ends were cut back, 2 bases at V and 2 bases at J, with 6 bases in the middle.

The CDR3 spells CASTWDRGNYGYTF. DNA for the CDR3: TGTGCCAGCACCTGGGACAGGGGGAACTATGGCTACACCTTC. The chain joins TRBV5-4 to TRBJ1-2; 11 bases agree with TRBD1. The germline V gene encodes CDR1 SGHNT and CDR2 YYREEE (reference sequence). With 6 bases clipped from V and 2 bases from J, the junction kept 3 bases outside the gene matches. CDR3 length: 14 amino acids.

The chain couples TRBV12-5 to TRBJ2-2; D not resolved. Germline assignment: CDR1 LGHNT and CDR2 FRNRAP. The CDR3 covers 14 residues. Trimming removed 1 base at V and 4 bases at J, with 7 bases between. The CDR3 DNA reads as TGTGCTAGTGGTTTGGAAGGGCTCACCGGGGAGCTGTTTTTT. Translated, it gives CASGLEGLTGELFF.

The chain couples TRBV28 to TRBJ2-5; maybe TRBD1 (5 bases). This CDR3 contains 14 residues. Germline values: CDR1 MDHEN, CDR2 SYDVKM. The V and J ends lost 2 bases and 5 bases respectively, with 12 bases between them. CDR3 amino acids: CASSLRLPGETQYF. In DNA form, the CDR3 reads TGTGCCAGCAGTTTAAGACTGCCAGGGGAGACCCAGTACTTC.

The chain carries TRBV19 and TRBJ1-1; D is perhaps TRBD1 (6 bases). V was clipped by 5 bases and J by 4 bases, with 14 bases between them. Germline CDR1 and CDR2: LNHDA and SQIVND (reference sequence). The CDR3 is made up of 14 amino acids. The CDR3 bases are TGTGCCAGTAGTTTCAGGGGTTTTCCCACTGAAGCTTTCTTT. It encodes CASSFRGFPTEAFF.

This rearrangement joins TRBV6-1 to TRBJ2-7; 8 nucleotides match TRBD2. V was pared by 0 bases and J by 9 bases, with 10 bases of the junction left unmatched. CDR3 length equals 15 residues. Per germline, CDR1 MNHNS and CDR2 SASEGT. In nucleotides, the CDR3 is TGTGCCAGCAGTGAAGCGCGGGGGGCGCGGGCTCCGCAGTACTTC. Encoded protein: CASSEARGARAPQYF.

The V call is TRBV9, the J call TRBJ1-3, with TRBD1 identical over 9 bases. J lost 7 bases, V lost 6 bases, and 8 bases had no gene match. This CDR3 spans 14 amino acids. The germline V gene has CDR1 SGDLS and CDR2 YYNGEE. Here the CDR3 DNA reads TGTGCCAGCAACAGACAGGGGGAAGGGAACACCATATATTTT. The encoded protein is CASNRQGEGNTIYF.

The J gene is TRBJ1-5, the V gene TRBV2; no clear D gene. CDR3 size: 13 residues. V was shortened by 7 bases and J by 6 bases, with 13 bases between the two germline ends. Germline CDR1 and CDR2: SNHLY and FYNNEI. CDR3 protein: CASTEGIFQPQHF. The CDR3 DNA is TGTGCCAGCACCGAGGGAATCTTTCAGCCCCAGCATTTT.

CDR3 in DNA: TGTGCTAGTGGTTTAGAAACTAGCGGATACAATGAGCAGTTCTTC. It encodes CASGLETSGYNEQFF. This chain connects TRBV12-5 to TRBJ2-1; 8 bases fit TRBD2. The germline V gene encodes CDR1 LGHNT and CDR2 FRNRAP. J gave up 4 bases and V 3 bases, and 5 bases lay outside the gene matches. CDR3 size: 15 residues. The entire variable domain, with the rest obtained from reference TRBV12-5 and TRBJ2-1, is as follows: DARVTQTPRHKVTEMGQEVTMRCQPILGHNTVFWYRQTMMQGLELLAYFRNRAPLDDSGMPKDRFSAEMPDATLATLKIQPSEPRDSAVYFCASGLETSGYNEQFFGPGTRLTVL.

The chain has TRBV7-9 and TRBJ2-5; 12 bases map to TRBD2. V dropped 4 bases and J dropped 4; count of bases not matched to a gene: 4. Germline V CDR1 and CDR2: SEHNR, FQNEAQ (reference sequence). The length of the CDR3 is 15 residues. The CDR3 DNA follows: TGTGCCAGCAGCTCGCCACTAGCGGGAGGAGAGACCCAGTACTTC. It encodes CASSSPLAGGETQYF.

J is TRBJ2-7 and V is TRBV28; D might be TRBD1 or TRBD2, each matching 5 bases. In germline, CDR1 is MDHEN, CDR2 SYDVKM. V lost 8 bases and J 0 bases, leaving 14 bases between the germline ends. The CDR3 totals 14 residues. The CDR3 reads CASALRGSSYEQYF. As DNA, the CDR3 is TGTGCCAGCGCCTTACGGGGCAGCTCCTACGAGCAGTACTTC.

Written as DNA, the CDR3 is TGTGCCAGCAGCTTTACAGGGGGCGCGGGGGCCAACACTGAAGCTTTCTTT. As protein: CASSFTGGAGANTEAFF. The genes are TRBV7-9 and TRBJ1-1, with 9 bases aligning to TRBD1. Germline trimming cut 3 bases from V and 2 bases from J; bases unmatched to any gene: 10. CDR1 SEHNR and CDR2 FQNEAQ come from the germline V gene (reference sequence). CDR3 size: 17 residues.